This T cell receptor (beta chain) was retrieved from a study of PD-L1 blockade in urothelial cancer. Study details: Every 3 weeks, patients received intravenous atezolizumab 1,200 mg, beginning 2014. About nine tenths of the roughly 29 patients were men who had bladder-origin urothelial cancer.

Assay: immunoSEQ multiplex PCR; the TCRdb copy retains only in-frame clones and omits some. The sample includes about 80,000 clones, about 85% of them seen just once. Specified time point: pretreatment peripheral blood. The patients' disease, urothelial carcinoma, was locally advanced or metastatic. Each patient gave between 1 and 8 samples of peripheral blood mononuclear cells, which were collected pretreatment and during treatment. The V segment lost 6 bases and the J segment 0 bases; nucleotides outside the gene matches: 3. The germline gives CDR1 MNHEY, CDR2 SMNVEV (reference sequence). The CDR3 runs to 15 residues.

V is TRBV27 and J is TRBJ2-7, with 12 bases fitting TRBD1. This clonotype originated in a middle-aged man with urothelial cancer. Sequencing used PBMCs, obtained around atezolizumab (anti-PD-L1) treatment. The CDR3 bases are TGTGCCAGCAGCCCGGGACAGGGGGCCTCCTACGAGCAGTACTTC. Its translation: CASSPGQGASYEQYF.